A selection of T cell receptor beta chains follows, all from one sample in a study of blood T cells in healthy people across ages. In TCRdb, the 5' RACE reads were re-called with MiXCR into one record per CDR3 protein. This table has around 940,000 distinct CDR3 sequences, around 54% appearing once. The specimen was blood. The receptor set was obtained from a woman aged 55 to 70 in good health. Each CDR3 is given with its conserved first and last residue. D genes are given only for firm matches. Rows give clone size only sometimes, using once, few, many, or a class for an expanded clone.

D: TRBD2
size: NA
J: TRBJ2-7
length: 16
V: TRBV18
CDR3: CASSPTGGTRSYEQYF
DNA: TGTGCCAGCTCACCAACGGGAGGGACCAGGTCCTACGAGCAGTACTTC

D: NA
size: NA
J: TRBJ2-1
length: 14
V: TRBV20-1
CDR3: CSASPGGGGNEQFF
DNA: TGCAGTGCTAGCCCAGGGGGAGGGGGAAATGAGCAGTTCTTC

D: TRBD2
size: NA
J: TRBJ2-3
length: 16
V: TRBV12-3/TRBV12-4
CDR3: CASRISGRAVTDTQYF
DNA: TGTGCCAGCAGGATAAGCGGGAGGGCCGTCACAGATACGCAGTATTTT

D: NA
size: NA
J: TRBJ2-7
length: 12
V: TRBV19
CDR3: CASIQREYEQYF
DNA: TGTGCCAGTATCCAGCGAGAGTACGAGCAGTACTTC

D: NA
size: NA
J: TRBJ2-7
length: 13
V: TRBV29-1
CDR3: CSVTGRIAYEQYF
DNA: TGCAGCGTAACAGGGAGGATAGCCTACGAGCAGTACTTC

D: TRBD1
size: NA
J: TRBJ2-7
length: 16
V: TRBV12-3/TRBV12-4
CDR3: CASSPQTGASSYEQYF
DNA: TGTGCCAGCAGTCCGCAAACAGGGGCGAGCTCCTACGAGCAGTACTTC

D: TRBD1
size: few
J: TRBJ1-1
length: 15
V: TRBV25-1
CDR3: CASKGQGTGWGEAFF
DNA: TGTGCCAGCAAGGGACAGGGGACGGGATGGGGTGAAGCTTTCTTT

D: TRBD1
size: NA
J: TRBJ2-7
length: 16
V: TRBV27
CDR3: CASSKYAGTGSREQYF
DNA: TGTGCCAGCAGCAAATACGCCGGGACAGGGAGCCGCGAGCAGTACTTC

D: TRBD2
size: few
J: TRBJ2-1
length: 16
V: TRBV28
CDR3: CASSPGLAGPHNEQFF
DNA: TGTGCCAGCAGTCCGGGACTAGCGGGGCCACACAATGAGCAGTTCTTC

D: TRBD1
size: NA
J: TRBJ2-7
length: 17
V: TRBV4-2
CDR3: CASSQGDRVTISYEQYF
DNA: TGTGCCAGCAGCCAAGGAGACAGGGTAACCATCTCCTACGAGCAGTACTTC

D: NA
size: NA
J: TRBJ2-5
length: 13
V: TRBV20-1
CDR3: CSAAEGGGETQYF
DNA: TGCAGTGCTGCGGAAGGGGGGGGAGAGACCCAGTACTTC

D: NA
size: NA
J: TRBJ2-1
length: 16
V: TRBV11-2
CDR3: CASNVRDLSSYNEQFF
DNA: TGTGCCAGCAACGTTCGGGATCTTAGCTCCTACAATGAGCAGTTCTTC

D: TRBD2
size: NA
J: TRBJ2-3
length: 17
V: TRBV7-9
CDR3: CASSSPRLAGAADTQYF
DNA: TGTGCCAGCAGTTCCCCTCGGCTAGCGGGAGCTGCAGATACGCAGTATTTT

D: NA
size: NA
J: TRBJ2-1
length: 13
V: TRBV11-2
CDR3: CASSPLPNNGQFF
DNA: TGTGCCAGCAGCCCCCTCCCTAACAATGGGCAGTTCTTC

D: TRBD2
size: NA
J: TRBJ2-5
length: 14
V: TRBV20-1
CDR3: CSASPGLAQETQYF
DNA: TGCAGTGCTAGCCCGGGACTAGCGCAAGAGACCCAGTACTTC

D: NA
size: NA
J: TRBJ2-2
length: 13
V: TRBV19
CDR3: CASHALTSGELFF
DNA: TGTGCCAGTCACGCCCTGACTAGCGGGGAGCTGTTTTTT

D: NA
size: NA
J: TRBJ2-7
length: 17
V: TRBV7-8
CDR3: CASSLYPRNTPTYEQYF
DNA: TGTGCCAGCAGCTTATATCCCAGAAACACACCCACCTACGAGCAGTACTTC

D: TRBD1
size: few
J: TRBJ1-4
length: 15
V: TRBV3-1
CDR3: CASSPRQGTNEKLFF
DNA: TGTGCCAGCAGCCCTCGACAGGGAACTAATGAAAAACTGTTTTTT

D: NA
size: few
J: TRBJ2-5
length: 12
V: TRBV27
CDR3: CASSGDSHEQYF
DNA: TGTGCCAGCAGTGGGGATTCTCATGAGCAGTACTTC

D: TRBD1
size: NA
J: TRBJ1-5
length: 15
V: TRBV10-2
CDR3: CASSGDRGSHQPQHF
DNA: TGCGCCAGCAGTGGGGACAGGGGAAGTCATCAGCCCCAGCATTTT

D: TRBD2
size: many
J: TRBJ2-5
length: 15
V: TRBV12-3/TRBV12-4
CDR3: CASKVSGPTMVTQYF
DNA: TGTGCCAGCAAGGTTAGCGGGCCAACAATGGTGACCCAGTACTTC

D: NA
size: NA
J: TRBJ1-1
length: 15
V: TRBV6-6
CDR3: CASSYGGVENTEAFF
DNA: TGTGCCAGCAGTTATGGGGGGGTGGAGAACACTGAAGCTTTCTTT

D: TRBD2
size: NA
J: TRBJ2-7
length: 19
V: TRBV9
CDR3: CASSVGSGSLPPSSYEQYF
DNA: TGTGCCAGCAGCGTAGGTAGCGGGAGCCTTCCACCGAGCTCCTACGAGCAGTACTTC

D: NA
size: many
J: TRBJ2-3
length: 11
V: TRBV29-1
CDR3: CSVDSGDTQYF
DNA: TGCAGCGTTGACTCGGGGGATACGCAGTATTTT

D: NA
size: few
J: TRBJ2-1
length: 11
V: TRBV20-1
CDR3: CSARRYNEQFF
DNA: TGCAGTGCTAGACGATACAATGAGCAGTTCTTC

D: TRBD2
size: NA
J: TRBJ2-3
length: 14
V: TRBV4-2
CDR3: CASSLSGNGDTQYF
DNA: TGTGCCAGCAGCCTTAGCGGGAACGGGGATACGCAGTATTTT

D: TRBD1
size: few
J: TRBJ2-7
length: 15
V: TRBV20-1
CDR3: CSARPTGTATYEQYF
DNA: TGCAGTGCTCGGCCTACCGGGACAGCGACCTACGAGCAGTACTTC

D: NA
size: NA
J: TRBJ2-7
length: 17
V: TRBV11-2
CDR3: CASSLLPRGGKSYEQYF
DNA: TGTGCCAGCAGCCTCCTGCCGAGGGGGGGGAAGTCCTACGAGCAGTACTTC

D: NA
size: NA
J: TRBJ2-1
length: 15
V: TRBV6-1
CDR3: CASRLSQQKTNEQFF
DNA: TGTGCCAGCAGACTGTCCCAGCAGAAAACTAATGAGCAGTTCTTC

D: NA
size: few
J: TRBJ2-5
length: 15
V: TRBV5-1
CDR3: CASSYSPSAKETQYF
DNA: TGCGCCAGCAGCTACTCCCCGTCGGCCAAAGAGACCCAGTACTTC

D: NA
size: NA
J: TRBJ1-5
length: 15
V: TRBV28
CDR3: CASSQAVGGNQPQHF
DNA: TGTGCCAGCAGCCAGGCGGTGGGAGGCAATCAGCCCCAGCATTTT

D: NA
size: NA
J: TRBJ2-5
length: 14
V: TRBV5-1
CDR3: CASSFQDTRETQYF
DNA: TGCGCCAGCAGCTTCCAAGATACGCGAGAGACCCAGTACTTC

D: NA
size: NA
J: TRBJ2-7
length: 16
V: TRBV6-2/TRBV6-3
CDR3: CASSYSGGGNSYEQYF
DNA: TGTGCCAGCAGTTACTCGGGCGGCGGGAATAGTTACGAGCAGTACTTC

D: NA
size: NA
J: TRBJ2-5
length: 15
V: TRBV6-5
CDR3: CASKIGGGTQETQYF
DNA: TGTGCCAGCAAAATCGGAGGGGGCACTCAAGAGACCCAGTACTTC

D: NA
size: NA
J: TRBJ1-2
length: 16
V: TRBV28
CDR3: CASNHPRLGGRDGYTF
DNA: TGTGCCAGCAACCATCCCCGCCTAGGAGGGAGGGATGGCTACACCTTC

D: TRBD1
size: few
J: TRBJ2-7
length: 17
V: TRBV27
CDR3: CASSGRGPIGTPYEQYF
DNA: TGTGCCAGCAGCGGCAGGGGGCCCATCGGGACGCCCTACGAGCAGTACTTC

D: NA
size: NA
J: TRBJ2-1
length: 14
V: TRBV27
CDR3: CASRRGSKNNEQFF
DNA: TGTGCCAGCAGGAGGGGGAGCAAAAACAATGAGCAGTTCTTC